This section outlines one T cell receptor beta chain sequence together with its context. These data come from a study of blood T cell repertoires in COVID-19. The wider study: Collection of acute and convalescent COVID-19 samples took place in the United States, Italy and Spain. Sources were T cells, B-cell-depleted T cells, or PBMCs; the material itself was cDNA or gDNA.

Trimming took off 8 bases at V and 5 bases at J, with 18 bases between the two ends. Germline CDR1 reads MDHEN; CDR2 reads SYDVKM. This CDR3 comprises 14 residues. Original methodology: Reference gene primers were amplified, and this amplification served to estimate nucleated cell counts. TCRdb's table, derived via immunoSEQ multiplex PCR, lists solely in-frame clones and lacks some. The V and J calls and clone size are taken from that table; D and trimming were inferred from the DNA. The table lists tens of thousands of clones, about 91% of them singletons. The rearrangement uses TRBV28 and TRBJ1-2; D call uncertain. The receptor comes from a human donor with active COVID-19. The donor label of this sample is uncertain. Sequenced input: peripheral blood. The CDR3 spells CASGRAGPEYGYTF. In DNA, the CDR3 is TGTGCCAGCGGGAGAGCAGGACCAGAGTATGGCTACACCTTC.